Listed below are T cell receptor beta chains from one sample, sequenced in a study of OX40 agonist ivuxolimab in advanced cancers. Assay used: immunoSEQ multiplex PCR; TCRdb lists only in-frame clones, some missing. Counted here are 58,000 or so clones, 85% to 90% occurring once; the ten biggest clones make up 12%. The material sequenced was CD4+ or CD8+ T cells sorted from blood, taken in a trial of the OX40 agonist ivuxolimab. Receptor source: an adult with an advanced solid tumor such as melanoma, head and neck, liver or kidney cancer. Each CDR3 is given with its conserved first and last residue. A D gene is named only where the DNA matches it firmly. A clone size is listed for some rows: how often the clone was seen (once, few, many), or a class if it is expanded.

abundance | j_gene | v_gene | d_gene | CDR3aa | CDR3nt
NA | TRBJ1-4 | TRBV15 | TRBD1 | CATSGQGMEKLFF | TGTGCCACCAGCGGACAGGGAATGGAAAAACTGTTTTTT
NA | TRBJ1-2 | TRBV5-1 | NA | CASSLVSGGGYTF | TGCGCCAGCAGCTTGGTTTCTGGAGGTGGCTACACCTTC
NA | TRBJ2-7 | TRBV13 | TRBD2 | CASSPRGLAGSYEQYF | TGTGCCAGCAGCCCAAGGGGACTAGCGGGTTCCTACGAGCAGTACTTC
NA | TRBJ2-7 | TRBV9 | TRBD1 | CASSVGTASSYEQYF | TGTGCCAGCAGCGTGGGGACAGCGAGCTCCTACGAGCAGTACTTC
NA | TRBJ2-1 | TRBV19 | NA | CASSRPGSSYNEQFF | TGTGCCAGTAGTAGGCCGGGGAGCTCCTACAATGAGCAGTTCTTC
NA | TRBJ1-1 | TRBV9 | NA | CASSERVGEAFF | TGTGCCAGCAGCGAAAGGGTGGGTGAAGCTTTCTTT
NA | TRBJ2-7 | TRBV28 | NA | CASTKKGGDYEQYF | TGTGCCAGCACCAAAAAGGGTGGAGACTACGAGCAGTACTTC
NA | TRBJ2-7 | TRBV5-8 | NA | CASRGVNTYEQYF | TGTGCCAGCAGAGGGGTTAACACCTACGAGCAGTACTTC
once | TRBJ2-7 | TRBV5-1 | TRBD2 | CASREEFGLAAEQYF | TGCGCCAGCAGGGAGGAGTTCGGACTAGCCGCCGAGCAGTACTTC
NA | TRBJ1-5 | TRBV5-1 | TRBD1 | CASSPRPGQGDQPQHF | TGCGCCAGCAGCCCCAGACCGGGACAGGGGGACCAGCCCCAGCATTTT
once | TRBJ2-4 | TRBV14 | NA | CASSREEGGIQYF | TGTGCCAGCAGCCGGGAGGAGGGTGGGATTCAGTACTTC
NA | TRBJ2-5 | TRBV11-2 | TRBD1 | CASSLVIWTGERQETQYF | TGTGCCAGCAGCTTAGTAATTTGGACAGGGGAGCGTCAGGAGACCCAGTACTTC
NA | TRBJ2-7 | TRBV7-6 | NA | CASSAVLDESYEQYF | TGTGCCAGCAGCGCCGTTCTCGACGAGTCCTACGAGCAGTACTTC
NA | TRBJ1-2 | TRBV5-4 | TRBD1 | CASSLAAGGIGYTF | TGTGCCAGCAGCTTGGCCGCAGGGGGCATTGGCTACACCTTC
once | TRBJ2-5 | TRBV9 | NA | CASSVEVGQETQYF | TGTGCCAGCAGCGTAGAGGTCGGACAAGAGACCCAGTACTTC
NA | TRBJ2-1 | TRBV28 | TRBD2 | CASIRREGLHEQFF | TGTGCCAGCATAAGGCGGGAGGGCCTTCATGAGCAGTTCTTC
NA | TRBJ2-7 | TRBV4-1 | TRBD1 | CASSQGDSSYEQYF | TGCGCCAGCAGCCAAGGGGACAGCTCCTACGAGCAGTACTTC
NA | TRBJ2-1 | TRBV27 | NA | CASSLDGHNEQFF | TGTGCCAGCAGTTTAGACGGCCACAATGAGCAGTTCTTC
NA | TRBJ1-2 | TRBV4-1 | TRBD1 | CASSQEPLKDRGRGDGYTF | TGCGCCAGCAGCCAAGAACCTCTTAAGGACAGGGGGCGTGGAGATGGCTACACCTTC
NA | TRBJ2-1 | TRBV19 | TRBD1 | CASSQPGQGYNEQFF | TGTGCCAGTAGTCAACCGGGACAGGGGTACAATGAGCAGTTCTTC
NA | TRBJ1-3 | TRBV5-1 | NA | CASSLEPFSGNTIYF | TGCGCCAGCAGCTTGGAACCTTTCTCTGGAAACACCATATATTTT
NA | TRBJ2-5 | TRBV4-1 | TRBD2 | CASSHPTSAQETQYF | TGCGCCAGCAGCCACCCGACTAGCGCACAAGAGACCCAGTACTTC
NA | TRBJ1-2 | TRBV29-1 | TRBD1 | CSVGLQPGQDFFRDYGYTF | TGCAGCGTTGGATTACAACCGGGACAGGATTTTTTTAGGGACTATGGCTACACCTTC
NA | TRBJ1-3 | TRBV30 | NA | CAWRKTGTTHSGNTIYF | TGTGCCTGGAGAAAAACAGGGACTACGCACTCTGGAAACACCATATATTTT
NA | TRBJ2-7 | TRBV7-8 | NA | CASSPRTSYEQYF | TGTGCCAGCAGCCCACGGACTTCCTACGAGCAGTACTTC
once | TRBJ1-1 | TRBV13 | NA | CASSLGRGLVVYTEAFF | TGTGCCAGCAGCTTAGGCAGGGGCCTAGTGGTTTACACTGAAGCTTTCTTT
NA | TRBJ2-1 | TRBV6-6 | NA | CASSYSRVYNEQFF | TGTGCCAGCAGTTACTCTCGGGTCTACAATGAGCAGTTCTTC
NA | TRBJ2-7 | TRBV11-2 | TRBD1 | CASSFGTDFYEQYF | TGTGCCAGCAGCTTTGGGACAGACTTCTACGAGCAGTACTTC
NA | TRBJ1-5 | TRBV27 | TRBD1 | CASRGTGGWQPQHF | TGTGCCAGCAGGGGGACAGGGGGTTGGCAGCCCCAGCATTTT
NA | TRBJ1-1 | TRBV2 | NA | CASSESGFLNTEAFF | TGTGCCAGCAGTGAATCCGGATTCTTGAACACTGAAGCTTTCTTT
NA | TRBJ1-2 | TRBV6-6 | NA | CASTGDDYGYTF | TGTGCCAGCACAGGGGATGACTATGGCTACACCTTC
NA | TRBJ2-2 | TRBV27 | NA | CASSWTGTGELFF | TGTGCCAGCAGTTGGACGGGCACCGGGGAGCTGTTTTTT
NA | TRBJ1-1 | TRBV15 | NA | CATSRVRGETEAFF | TGTGCCACCAGCAGAGTTCGGGGGGAAACTGAAGCTTTCTTT
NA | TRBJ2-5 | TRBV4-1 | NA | CASSQDQGVETQYF | TGCGCCAGCAGCCAAGATCAGGGTGTAGAGACCCAGTACTTC
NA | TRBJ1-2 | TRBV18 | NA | CASSPGAWGSPGGYTF | TGTGCCAGCTCACCTGGTGCTTGGGGGAGTCCGGGCGGCTACACCTTC
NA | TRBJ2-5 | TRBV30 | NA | CAWSWVRETQYF | TGTGCCTGGAGTTGGGTAAGGGAGACCCAGTACTTC